This entry lists 32 T cell receptor beta chains sequenced from one sample in a study of blood T cell repertoires in COVID-19. Assay used: immunoSEQ multiplex PCR; TCRdb lists only in-frame clones, some missing. The table shows over 300,000 clones, with 85% to 90% occurring only once. The sample consisted of PBMCs or T cells enriched from blood (not recorded which). These receptor sequences come from a woman aged 18-29 years who had recovered from COVID-19.

The chain joins TRBV9 to TRBJ2-3; D is uncertain. Germline V gene lookup returns CDR1 SGDLS and CDR2 YYNGEE. Between the trimmed V and J ends, which lost 2 bases and 4 bases, there was a span of 11 bases. The CDR3 is made up of 14 amino acids. The CDR3 DNA reads TGTGCCAGCAGCGTTAGTGGAGCTCCAGATACGCAGTATTTT. It codes for CASSVSGAPDTQYF.

The V and J genes are TRBV4-1 and TRBJ2-7, with 10 bases identical to TRBD2. V shed 6 bases, J shed 2 bases, and the junction held 13 bases outside the gene matches. The CDR3 runs 17 residues. Germline lookup yields CDR1 MGHRA and CDR2 YSYEKL. CDR3 residues: CASRRLGGTSETYEQYF. DNA of the CDR3: TGCGCCAGCAGACGCCTGGGGGGGACTAGCGAGACCTACGAGCAGTACTTC.

The chain has TRBV7-9 and TRBJ1-2, with D possibly TRBD1 on 6 matching bases. Germline CDR1 is SEHNR and CDR2 is FQNEAQ (reference sequence). V lost 1 base, J lost 12 bases, and 12 bases lay in between. CDR3 length equals 12 residues. The CDR3 loop is CASSLGFQGNTF. The CDR3 region has the DNA TGTGCCAGCAGCTTAGGGTTTCAGGGGAACACCTTC.

V gene TRBV7-9 combines with J gene TRBJ1-2; TRBD1 matches at 9 bases. V trimming: 5 bases; J trimming: 0 bases; junction bases outside the gene matches: 13. The CDR3 has 18 amino acids. The V gene's germline CDR1 is SEHNR and CDR2 FQNEAQ (reference sequence). In DNA, the CDR3 is TGTGCCAGCAGCGCAAACTCGGGACAGGGATCAACTAACTATGGCTACACCTTC. Encoded protein: CASSANSGQGSTNYGYTF.

This chain joins TRBV7-6 and TRBJ2-7; D is possibly TRBD1 (6 bases). CDR1 SGHVS and CDR2 FNYEAQ come from the germline V gene. The V end lost 5 bases, the J end lost 7 bases, and 15 bases lay between the germline ends. This CDR3 is 13 amino acids long. CDR3 residues: CASSRSYGTEQYF. The CDR3 DNA reads TGTGCCAGCAGCAGAAGTTACGGGACAGAGCAGTACTTC.

DNA for the CDR3: TGTGCCAGCAGCGTAGATGCCCTAGCGGGAGGACGACCCACCGGGGAGCTGTTTTTT. It encodes CASSVDALAGGRPTGELFF. The chain is built from TRBV4-2 and TRBJ2-2, with TRBD2 matching 11 bases. Germline CDR1 LGHNA, CDR2 YNFKEQ. The V gene end was trimmed by 5 bases and the J gene end by 4 bases; junction bases not matched to a gene: 15. This CDR3 comprises 19 residues.

The chain combines TRBV28 with TRBJ1-1; TRBD1 matches at 10 bases. Germline V gives CDR1 MDHEN, CDR2 SYDVKM. Germline trimming cut 5 bases from V and 1 base from J; bases unmatched to any gene: 4. The CDR3 runs to 15 residues. CDR3 region: CASSQTGGRNTEAFF. DNA of the CDR3: TGTGCCAGCAGTCAGACAGGGGGCCGGAACACTGAAGCTTTCTTT. The variable domain in full, completed from reference TRBV28 and TRBJ1-1, reads DVKVTQSSRYLVKRTGEKVFLECVQDMDHENMFWYRQDPGLGLRLIYFSYDVKMKEKGDIPEGYSVSREKKERFSLILESASTNQTSMYLCASSQTGGRNTEAFFGQGTRLTVV.

The chain links TRBV15 to TRBJ2-1; TRBD2 might be the D (5 bases). CDR3 size: 15 residues. Trimming left V 8 bases short and J 5 bases short, with 19 bases between. Germline lookup yields CDR1 LNHNV and CDR2 YYDKDF (reference sequence). This CDR3 is CATHRSEGVHNEQFF. DNA of the CDR3: TGTGCCACCCATAGAAGCGAGGGTGTCCACAATGAGCAGTTCTTC.

The chain has TRBV4-1 and TRBJ1-5; D remains unclear. CDR3 length equals 15 residues. Germline CDR1 MGHRA, CDR2 YSYEKL. The ends were cut back, 0 bases at V and 6 bases at J, with 12 bases in the middle. The CDR3 DNA follows: TGCGCCAGCAGCCAAGATGTGCAGGTTTCTCAGCCCCAGCATTTT. Translating gives CASSQDVQVSQPQHF.

This clone was observed a handful of times. The gene calls are TRBV27 and TRBJ2-7; 11 bases align to TRBD2. CDR3 length: 15 residues. Germline CDR1 MNHEY, CDR2 SMNVEV (reference sequence). V shed 5 bases and J 6 bases; nucleotides not matched to a gene: 9. The chain's CDR3 is CASSTPGLAVGEQYF. In DNA form, the CDR3 reads TGTGCCAGCAGTACCCCGGGACTAGCGGTAGGCGAGCAGTACTTC.

The chain has TRBV6-5 and TRBJ1-1, with TRBD1 matching over 7 bases. From germline, CDR1 is MNHEY and CDR2 SVGAGI. V was pared by 5 bases and J by 7 bases, with 10 bases of the junction left unmatched. The CDR3 has 14 amino acids. Here the CDR3 DNA reads TGTGCCAGCAGTCCCGCCGGGACAGCTAGTGAAGCTTTCTTT. It codes for CASSPAGTASEAFF.

The chain recombines TRBV5-1 with TRBJ1-3, with 9 bases that match TRBD1. V lost 0 bases, J lost 8 bases, and 3 bases stayed unmatched. CDR1 is SGHRS and CDR2 is YFSETQ in the germline V gene. CDR3 length: 14 amino acids. This chain's CDR3 is CASSLGDRVDTIYF. The CDR3 DNA reads as TGCGCCAGCAGCTTGGGGGACAGGGTGGACACCATATATTTT.

The J gene is TRBJ1-6, the V gene TRBV7-2, with D unresolved. The germline CDR1 and CDR2 sequences are SGHTA and FQGNSA. The CDR3 totals 16 residues. The ends were cut back, 1 base at V and 7 bases at J, with 14 bases in the middle. For the CDR3, the DNA is TGTGCCAGCAGCTTAGACTACGGTGGCAGCAATTCACCCCTCCACTTT. It encodes CASSLDYGGSNSPLHF.

The chain employs TRBV6-5 and TRBJ1-1; 10 positions match TRBD1. This CDR3 region has 14 residues. With 6 bases clipped from V and 3 bases from J, the junction kept 4 bases outside the gene matches. Germline values: CDR1 MNHEY, CDR2 SVGAGI. The CDR3 coding sequence is TGTGCCAGCAGGACAGGGGGCGGGCACACTGAAGCTTTCTTT. This translates into CASRTGGGHTEAFF.

The chain is built from TRBV28 and TRBJ1-1; tentative D call: TRBD1 (5 bases). V was clipped by 2 bases and J by 10 bases, with 17 bases between them. The CDR3 is made up of 14 amino acids. CDR1 and CDR2 from the germline V gene are MDHEN and SYDVKM. CDR3 in amino acids: CASSLLLDIDGAFF. CDR3 bases: TGTGCCAGCAGTTTACTCTTGGACATTGATGGAGCTTTCTTT.

This chain connects TRBV28 to TRBJ2-7, with D possibly TRBD2 on 5 matching bases. The CDR3 contains 19 residues. Looked up from germline, CDR1 is MDHEN and CDR2 is SYDVKM. V lost 4 bases and J 3 bases, leaving 28 bases between the germline ends. The CDR3 bases are TGTGCCAGCAGTTCCCGACTCTTAATCTGGCGGGCAATGGTCTACGAGCAGTACTTC. As protein: CASSSRLLIWRAMVYEQYF.

This chain joins TRBV20-1 and TRBJ1-2, with D maybe TRBD1 (6 bases). CDR1 is DFQATT and CDR2 is SNEGSKA in the germline V gene (reference sequence). This CDR3 is 15 amino acids long. Trimming shortened V by 3 bases and J by 8 bases, and 22 bases separated the two germline ends. The CDR3 sequence: CSASSTTGIWRGYTF. The CDR3, as DNA: TGCAGTGCTAGTAGCACCACAGGGATTTGGAGGGGCTACACCTTC.

The chain links TRBV3-1 (or the pseudogene TRBV3-2) to TRBJ1-5, with a weak D call TRBD1 (6 bases). The V and J ends lost 2 bases and 4 bases respectively, with 15 bases between them. Germline V lookup: CDR1 LGHDT, CDR2 YNNKEL (reference sequence). This CDR3 has 16 residues. The CDR3 loop is CASSQSPGQTNQPQHF. CDR3 nucleotides: TGTGCCAGCAGCCAATCGCCCGGACAGACAAATCAGCCCCAGCATTTT.

In this sample, this clone turned up once. The rearrangement links TRBV5-5 to TRBJ2-7, with 7 bases aligning to TRBD2. Germline V gene lookup returns CDR1 SGHKS and CDR2 YYEKEE (reference sequence). There are 12 residues in the CDR3. V gave up 4 bases and J gave up 3 bases; unmatched junction bases: 1. In DNA form, the CDR3 reads TGTGCCAGCAGCGGCGGGGGCTACGAGCAGTACTTC. Its protein is CASSGGGYEQYF. The whole variable domain, remainder taken from reference TRBV5-5 and TRBJ2-7, is DAGVTQSPTHLIKTRGQQVTLRCSPISGHKSVSWYQQVLGQGPQFIFQYYEKEERGRGNFPDRFSARQFPNYSSELNVNALLLGDSALYLCASSGGGYEQYFGPGTRLTVT.

This chain links TRBV5-6 with TRBJ1-6; TRBD1 aligns across 9 bases. The V gene end was trimmed by 2 bases and the J gene end by 10 bases; junction bases not matched to a gene: 4. The length of the CDR3 is 14 residues. Germline-derived CDR1 and CDR2 are SGHDT and YYEEEE. The CDR3 here is CASSLGTGLSPLHF. Written as DNA, the CDR3 is TGTGCCAGCAGCTTAGGGACAGGGCTCTCACCCCTCCACTTT.

Here the CDR3 DNA reads TGCGCCAGCAGCCAAGATATCGGACTAGCGGATCTAGCCAAAAACATTCAGTACTTC. It is translated as CASSQDIGLADLAKNIQYF. The V and J genes are TRBV4-1 and TRBJ2-4; 10 nucleotides align to TRBD2. Germline trimming cut 0 bases from V and 0 bases from J; bases unmatched to any gene: 8. This CDR3 spans 19 amino acids. Germline V CDR1 and CDR2: MGHRA, YSYEKL.

This clone turned up a few times. The chain couples TRBV6-5 to TRBJ1-1, with a weak D call TRBD1 (6 bases). This CDR3 has 14 amino acids. V was trimmed by 7 bases and J by 5 bases, leaving 17 bases between them. Germline V gene lookup returns CDR1 MNHEY and CDR2 SVGAGI. The CDR3 region is CASIRRGRGTEAFF. In DNA, the CDR3 is TGTGCCAGCATTCGCAGGGGTAGAGGGACTGAAGCTTTCTTT.

This CDR3 is CASSERLAGGPGGDTQYF. The CDR3 nucleotides read TGTGCCAGCAGTGAAAGGCTAGCGGGGGGGCCCGGGGGAGATACGCAGTATTTT. The J gene is TRBJ2-3, the V gene TRBV2, with 12 bases identical to TRBD2. The CDR3 runs 18 residues. Germline CDR1 and CDR2: SNHLY and FYNNEI. Losses at the gene ends were 2 bases for V and 5 bases for J; bases not matched to a gene: 11.

The chain uses TRBV7-9 and TRBJ2-7, with D possibly matching TRBD1 (5 bases). V lost 5 bases, J lost 5 bases, and 19 bases lay in between. From germline, CDR1 is SEHNR and CDR2 FQNEAQ (reference sequence). The CDR3 covers 15 residues. The DNA of the CDR3 is TGTGCCAGCAGCCAAGACTCCAGGGCAGACCACGAGCAGTACTTC. The encoded protein is CASSQDSRADHEQYF.

The gene calls are TRBV5-1 and TRBJ1-1; 7 bases align to TRBD1. This CDR3 contains 15 residues. V lost 2 bases and J lost 5; bases outside the gene matches: 9. CDR1 is SGHRS, CDR2 YFSETQ, per germline. CDR3 region: CASSFADRDGTEAFF. The CDR3 DNA follows: TGCGCCAGCAGCTTTGCCGACAGGGATGGGACTGAAGCTTTCTTT.

The chain uses TRBV2 and TRBJ1-1, with a weak D call TRBD1 (6 bases). CDR3 length: 16 residues. V lost 2 bases to trimming and J lost 0 bases, with 13 bases between them. CDR1 and CDR2 from the germline V gene are SNHLY and FYNNEI. As DNA, the CDR3 is TGTGCCAGCAGTGAAAGAGGACAGAAAATGAACACTGAAGCTTTCTTT. Encoded protein: CASSERGQKMNTEAFF.

The genes are TRBV5-1 and TRBJ1-1; unclear D gene. V lost 2 bases and J 3 bases, leaving 11 bases between the germline ends. Per the germline V gene, CDR1 is SGHRS and CDR2 is YFSETQ. The CDR3 sequence is 14 residues long. CDR3 DNA sequence: TGCGCCAGCAGCTTACCGGGAGGATACACTGAAGCTTTCTTT. It encodes CASSLPGGYTEAFF.

This clone appeared a single time. The V gene is TRBV24-1, the J gene TRBJ2-7, with TRBD1 matching 10 bases. V was pared by 5 bases and J by 5 bases, with 8 bases of the junction left unmatched. This CDR3 is built from 15 residues. Germline loops: CDR1 KGHDR, CDR2 SFDVKD. The CDR3 region has the DNA TGTGCCACCAGTGCCCCCTTCGGGACAGGGGACGAGCAGTACTTC. Translated: CATSAPFGTGDEQYF.

This chain uses TRBV10-3 with TRBJ1-5, with D possibly TRBD1 on 5 matching bases. Germline CDR1 ENHRY, CDR2 SYGVKD. Trimming removed 8 bases from V and 3 bases from J, with 14 bases in between. The CDR3 consists of 14 residues. CDR3 in amino acids: CAIFQGSDNQPQHF. CDR3 nucleotides: TGTGCCATCTTCCAGGGCTCAGACAATCAGCCCCAGCATTTT.

V usage is TRBV19 and J usage is TRBJ1-1; tentative D call: TRBD1 (5 bases). Trimming stripped 4 bases from V and 0 bases from J, with 12 bases between. Germline-derived CDR1 and CDR2 are LNHDA and SQIVND (reference sequence). There are 15 residues in the CDR3. The DNA of the CDR3 is TGTGCCAGTAGTACCGTCGACAGTTTGAACACTGAAGCTTTCTTT. Translating gives CASSTVDSLNTEAFF.

This clone has only one observation. The chain has TRBV10-3 and TRBJ1-1; possibly TRBD1 for D (6 bases). V was trimmed by 10 bases and J by 2 bases, leaving 11 bases between them. Germline V gene data show CDR1 as ENHRY and CDR2 as SYGVKD. The CDR3 is made up of 12 amino acids. Here the CDR3 reads CANGQFNTEAFF. CDR3 DNA: TGTGCCAATGGACAGTTTAACACTGAAGCTTTCTTT.

The chain is built from TRBV5-6 and TRBJ2-4; TRBD2 is a possible D gene (5 bases). The germline V gene encodes CDR1 SGHDT and CDR2 YYEEEE. V lost 0 bases and J lost 1, with 5 bases in between. The CDR3 sequence is 14 residues long. The CDR3 nucleotides read TGTGCCAGCAGCTTGGGCGGGGCCAAAAACATTCAGTACTTC. It translates to CASSLGGAKNIQYF.